This TCR beta chain originates from a study of blood T cells in healthy people across ages. The overall study: In model experiments, template switching was able to capture about one barcoded beta molecule for every two T cells that were present.

The CDR3 covers 14 residues. A sample-barcoded 5' primer and a J-beta primer mix were used in a second PCR of roughly 7 to 11 cycles. From the 5' RACE reads, TCRdb called clonotypes with MiXCR, one entry per CDR3 protein. The sample has more than 900,000 distinct CDR3 sequences, less than 25% seen once. Overall study results and limits: It was the long-lived donors that had more naive CD4+ cells and higher diversity than aged donors.

This clonotype was found a few times. Its antigen remains unknown. In addition, the sample was reused for a study of T cells of mothers and their children. According to that study: Some 2.7 million TCR beta reads per child versus over 8 million per mother.

The rearrangement joins TRBV12-3 or TRBV12-4 to TRBJ2-1; D is ambiguous. The closer fit of TRBJ2-7 to the DNA end suggests the J call may be wrong. Sequencing input: blood. This clonotype originated in a girl aged 2 to 10 in good health. The CDR3 nucleotides read TGTGCCAGCAGGAACTCGGACGGACCATACGAGCAGTACTTC. It specifies CASRNSDGPYEQYF.